These 25 T cell receptor beta chains were sequenced from one sample in a study of blood T cells in healthy people across ages. Sample-barcoded 5' priming and a J-beta primer mix drove a second PCR of roughly 6 to 12 cycles. TCRdb ran MiXCR on the 5' RACE reads and lists one entry per CDR3 protein. The sample has approximately 800,000 distinct CDR3 sequences, 58% seen once. What was sequenced was blood. These receptors were collected from a man younger than 45 in good health.

The V gene is TRBV29-1, the J gene TRBJ1-4; no reliable D call. CDR3 length: 14 residues. The V end was cut by 7 bases, the J end by 7 bases, with 19 bases between. The germline gives CDR1 SQVTM, CDR2 ANQGSEA. Here the CDR3 DNA reads TGCAGCGCCCAACTCGGACGGTTGGGTGAAAAACTGTTTTTT. Translating gives CSAQLGRLGEKLFF.

This clonotype was observed a few times. This chain links TRBV3-1 with TRBJ1-1, with a tentative D call TRBD1 (5 bases). Trimming took off 5 bases at V and 8 bases at J, with 12 bases between the two ends. The CDR3 is made up of 12 amino acids. CDR1 LGHDT and CDR2 YNNKEL come from the germline V gene (reference sequence). Here the CDR3 DNA reads TGTGCCAGCAGCGGCCAGGGTGGGGAAGCTTTCTTT. Translation: CASSGQGGEAFF.

V and J are TRBV29-1 and TRBJ2-1; 12 bases match TRBD2. Germline-derived CDR1 and CDR2 are SQVTM and ANQGSEA. The CDR3 covers 14 residues. Trimming took 7 bases from V and 9 from J; bases not matched to a gene: 10. Written as DNA, the CDR3 is TGCAGCGGGGACCTAGCGGGAGGGCCCAGTGAGCAGTTCTTC. It is translated as CSGDLAGGPSEQFF.

This clonotype occurred a few times. This chain joins TRBV28 and TRBJ2-7; 8 bases agree with TRBD1. With 1 base clipped from V and 7 bases from J, the junction kept 12 bases outside the gene matches. Per the germline V gene, CDR1 is MDHEN and CDR2 is SYDVKM. The CDR3 sequence is 16 residues long. In DNA, the CDR3 is TGTGCCAGCAGTTTATCAGGGGGCGCCCCGGTTAAAGAGCAGTACTTC. Translated, it gives CASSLSGGAPVKEQYF. Together with reference TRBV28 and TRBJ2-7, the CDR3 gives the full variable domain: DVKVTQSSRYLVKRTGEKVFLECVQDMDHENMFWYRQDPGLGLRLIYFSYDVKMKEKGDIPEGYSVSREKKERFSLILESASTNQTSMYLCASSLSGGAPVKEQYFGPGTRLTVT.

The chain recombines TRBV6-5 with TRBJ2-1, with 10 bases lining up with TRBD2. Germline loops: CDR1 MNHEY, CDR2 SVGAGI. The length of the CDR3 is 16 residues. Trimming cost V 5 bases and J 8 bases; bases outside gene matches: 12. CDR3 nucleotide sequence: TGTGCCAGCAGTACAAATCCGGCTAGCGGGGGATATGAGCAGTTCTTC. This codes for CASSTNPASGGYEQFF.

The rearrangement uses TRBV29-1 and TRBJ2-5; possible D gene TRBD1, 5 bases. The V and J ends lost 4 bases and 3 bases respectively, with 18 bases between them. Germline V CDR1 and CDR2: SQVTM, ANQGSEA. The CDR3 runs 15 residues. The CDR3 DNA reads as TGCAGCGTTGGGGCGACAGCAGAGCTCGAAGAGACCCAGTACTTC. It encodes CSVGATAELEETQYF.

To note about this clonotype: One end of the junction does not line up with germline, which may come from a read error. The V call is TRBV7-9, the J call TRBJ2-7; D may correspond to TRBD1 or TRBD2 (5 bases each). Germline V CDR1 and CDR2: SEHNR, FQNEAQ (reference sequence). There are 13 residues in the CDR3. CDR3 bases: TGTGCCGGCAGCTTTGCCGGGACCCACACCCAGTACTTC. Amino acids: CAGSFAGTHTQYF.

The chain carries TRBV29-1 and TRBJ2-1; maybe TRBD2 (6 bases). The CDR3 is 13 amino acids. V shed 6 bases and J shed 5 bases, with 14 bases lying between them. Germline CDR1 and CDR2: SQVTM and ANQGSEA. CDR3 sequence: CSVGSRGNNEQFF. DNA for the CDR3: TGCAGCGTCGGATCCCGGGGGAACAATGAGCAGTTCTTC.

The chain has TRBV20-1 and TRBJ2-1; 8 bases line up with TRBD2. Germline CDR1 and CDR2: DFQATT and SNEGSKA (reference sequence). The J segment lost 9 bases and the V segment lost 5 bases, leaving 15 bases of the junction unmatched. The CDR3 runs to 15 residues. The CDR3 nucleotides read TGCAGTGCTGGCGGACTTGGGCAGCGGGGGCTTGAGCAGTTCTTC. Amino acids: CSAGGLGQRGLEQFF.

The chain employs TRBV6-6 and TRBJ2-1, with D hard to call. The ends were cut back, 2 bases at V and 8 bases at J, with 10 bases in the middle. In germline, CDR1 is MNHNY, CDR2 SVGAGI (reference sequence). The CDR3 has 13 amino acids. The CDR3 sequence is CASSYGLWDEQFF. The DNA for the CDR3 is TGTGCCAGCAGTTACGGTCTATGGGATGAGCAGTTCTTC.

This clonotype has just one count. This chain links TRBV5-6 with TRBJ1-5, with a weak D call TRBD1 (5 bases). This CDR3 region has 15 residues. With 1 base removed from V and 4 bases from J, the gap between germline ends came to 12 bases. Germline V lookup: CDR1 SGHDT, CDR2 YYEEEE. This CDR3 reads CASSLLRGANQPQHF. The CDR3 nucleotides are TGTGCCAGCAGCTTGCTTCGGGGCGCAAATCAGCCCCAGCATTTT.

The table lists this clonotype with a count of one. The chain recombines TRBV29-1 with TRBJ1-2; TRBD1 is a possible D gene (5 bases). The CDR3 contains 14 residues. The germline V gene has CDR1 SQVTM and CDR2 ANQGSEA. V was clipped by 6 bases and J by 1 base, with 15 bases between them. This chain's CDR3 is CSVGTVHLNYGYTF. The CDR3 bases are TGCAGCGTCGGGACGGTGCACCTTAACTATGGCTACACCTTC. The complete variable domain, with remaining parts taken from reference TRBV29-1 and TRBJ1-2, reads SAVISQKPSRDICQRGTSLTIQCQVDSQVTMMFWYRQQPGQSLTLIATANQGSEATYESGFVIDKFPISRPNLTFSTLTVSNMSPEDSSIYLCSVGTVHLNYGYTFGSGTRLTVV.

V gene TRBV5-1 combines with J gene TRBJ1-2; 7 bases line up with TRBD1. Germline CDR1 reads SGHRS; CDR2 reads YFSETQ. Germline trimming cut 5 bases from V and 3 bases from J; bases unmatched to any gene: 7. The CDR3 has 14 residues. CDR3 in DNA: TGCGCCAGCAGAAGCACAGGGGATGACTATGGCTACACCTTC. Translating gives CASRSTGDDYGYTF.

The chain has TRBV6-5 and TRBJ2-1; D is possibly TRBD1 (6 bases). Trimming left V 7 bases short and J 7 bases short, with 14 bases between. Germline CDR1 is MNHEY and CDR2 is SVGAGI. This CDR3 has 13 amino acids. The CDR3 sequence is CASTYPGQNEQFF. The CDR3 bases are TGTGCCAGCACCTACCCTGGACAGAATGAGCAGTTCTTC.

The rearrangement links TRBV20-1 to TRBJ2-3; 7 bases are shared with TRBD2. The CDR3 runs 12 residues. V was pared by 0 bases and J by 10 bases, with 4 bases of the junction left unmatched. Per the germline V gene, CDR1 is DFQATT and CDR2 is SNEGSKA (reference sequence). CDR3 residues: CSAREGGTSQYF. The CDR3 DNA reads TGCAGTGCTAGAGAGGGAGGGACTTCGCAGTATTTT.

This chain's CDR3 is CASSDSPLTLRKKGYTF. As DNA, the CDR3 is TGTGCCAGCAGTGATTCCCCATTGACACTGCGAAAGAAAGGCTACACCTTC. This chain uses TRBV2 with TRBJ1-2; D is unresolved. V was trimmed by 3 bases and J by 8 bases, leaving 25 bases between them. The CDR3 loop spans 17 amino acids. CDR1 and CDR2 from the germline V gene are SNHLY and FYNNEI.

V and J are TRBV10-3 and TRBJ1-2; D remains unclear. Germline values: CDR1 ENHRY, CDR2 SYGVKD. V was shortened by 7 bases and J by 8 bases, with 14 bases between the two germline ends. This CDR3 contains 12 residues. CDR3 sequence reads: CAITPPEGGYTF. In DNA, the CDR3 is TGTGCCATCACGCCCCCGGAAGGAGGCTACACCTTC.

The rearrangement uses TRBV12-3 or TRBV12-4 and TRBJ2-7; 7 bases line up with TRBD2. V lost 6 bases, J lost 3 bases, and 8 bases stayed unmatched. The CDR3 runs to 14 residues. In nucleotides, the CDR3 is TGTGCCAGCAGCCACACCCGGGGGGTCTACGAGCAGTACTTC. It encodes CASSHTRGVYEQYF.

This chain uses TRBV7-8 with TRBJ2-5; 14 nucleotides match TRBD2. CDR3 size: 17 residues. J lost 2 bases, V lost 4 bases, and 6 bases had no gene match. Per germline, CDR1 SGHVS and CDR2 FQNEAQ. Here the CDR3 DNA reads TGTGCCAGCAGCTCGGGACTAGCGGGGGTCACGCAAGAGACCCAGTACTTC. As protein: CASSSGLAGVTQETQYF.

The V gene is TRBV20-1, the J gene TRBJ2-1, with no clear D. The CDR3 covers 14 residues. Germline V gene data show CDR1 as DFQATT and CDR2 as SNEGSKA (reference sequence). Trimming stripped 4 bases from V and 7 bases from J, with 17 bases between. In DNA, the CDR3 is TGCAGTGCTATCGACGGAGTAGCTATGAATGAGCAGTTCTTC. As protein: CSAIDGVAMNEQFF.

This clonotype was observed a handful of times. V gene TRBV20-1 combines with J gene TRBJ1-2; D is uncertain. The V gene's germline CDR1 is DFQATT and CDR2 SNEGSKA (reference sequence). The V gene lost 0 bases and the J gene lost 3 bases, with 5 bases spanning the gap. This CDR3 comprises 12 residues. The CDR3 here is CSARDQHYGYTF. In nucleotides, the CDR3 is TGCAGTGCTAGAGATCAACACTATGGCTACACCTTC.

The rearrangement links TRBV27 to TRBJ2-4, with a weak D call TRBD1 (6 bases). The DNA end is more similar to TRBJ2-7, so the J call may be wrong. Germline V gene sequence: CDR1 MNHEY, CDR2 SMNVEV (reference sequence). The CDR3 extends over 16 amino acids. The CDR3 here is CASSPQTGPTVYEQYF. The CDR3, as DNA: TGTGCCAGCAGTCCCCAGACAGGCCCGACCGTCTACGAGCAGTACTTC.

This sequence joins TRBV20-1 and TRBJ2-1; 11 bases match TRBD2. CDR3 size: 16 residues. V lost 2 bases, J lost 7 bases, and 10 bases stayed unmatched. Germline CDR1 and CDR2: DFQATT and SNEGSKA (reference sequence). The CDR3 sequence is CSARLRLAGSLNEQFF. The CDR3 bases are TGCAGTGCTAGACTGAGACTAGCGGGGTCCCTAAATGAGCAGTTCTTC.

Of note for this clonotype: The junction and the germline gene differ at one end; a read error may be behind it. V gene TRBV18 combines with J gene TRBJ2-7; tentative D call: TRBD2 (7 bases). CDR1 and CDR2 (germline): KGHSH, LQKENI. The CDR3 covers 16 residues. CDR3 in amino acids: CAGSPPWEGQSYEQYF. CDR3 in DNA: TGTGCCGGCTCACCACCGTGGGAGGGACAATCCTACGAGCAGTACTTC.

In this sample, this clonotype turned up once. The J gene is TRBJ2-1, the V gene TRBV5-1; 7 bases fit TRBD2. The better agreement between TRBJ2-7 and the DNA end casts doubt on the J call. Germline V lookup: CDR1 SGHRS, CDR2 YFSETQ. The CDR3 is 17 residues long. As DNA, the CDR3 is TGCGCCAGCAGCTCCACCGGGACTATTAGCTCCTACAATGAGCAGTACTTC. Its protein product is CASSSTGTISSYNEQYF.